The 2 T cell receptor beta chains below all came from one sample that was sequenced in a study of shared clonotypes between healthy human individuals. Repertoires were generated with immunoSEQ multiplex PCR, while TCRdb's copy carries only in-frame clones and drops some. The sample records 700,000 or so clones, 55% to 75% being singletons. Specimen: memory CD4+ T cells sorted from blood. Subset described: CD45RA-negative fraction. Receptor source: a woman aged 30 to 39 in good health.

The CDR3 loop is CSARVGQPQHF. The DNA for the CDR3 is TGCAGTGCTAGAGTAGGGCAGCCCCAGCATTTT. The V call is TRBV20-1, the J call TRBJ1-5; D is unclear. Germline CDR1 DFQATT, CDR2 SNEGSKA (reference sequence). The CDR3 loop spans 11 amino acids. The V gene lost 1 base and the J gene lost 7 bases, with 5 bases spanning the gap.

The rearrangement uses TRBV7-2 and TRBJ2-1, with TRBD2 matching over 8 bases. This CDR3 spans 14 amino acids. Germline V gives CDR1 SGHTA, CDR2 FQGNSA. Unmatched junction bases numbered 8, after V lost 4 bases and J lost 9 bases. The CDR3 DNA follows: TGTGCCAGCAGCTCCGGGACTAGTCTAGGTGAGCAGTTCTTC. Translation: CASSSGTSLGEQFF.